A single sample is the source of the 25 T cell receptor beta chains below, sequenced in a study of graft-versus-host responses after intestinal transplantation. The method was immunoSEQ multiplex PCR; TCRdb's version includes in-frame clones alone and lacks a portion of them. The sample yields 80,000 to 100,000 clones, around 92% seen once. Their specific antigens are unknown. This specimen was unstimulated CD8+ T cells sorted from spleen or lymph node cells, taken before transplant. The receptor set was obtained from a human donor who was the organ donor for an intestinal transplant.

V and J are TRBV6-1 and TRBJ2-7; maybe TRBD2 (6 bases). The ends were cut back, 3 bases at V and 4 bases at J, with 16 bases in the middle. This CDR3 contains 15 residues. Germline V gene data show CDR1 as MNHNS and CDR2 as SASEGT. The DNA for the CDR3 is TGTGCCAGCAGTGATATTCGCGGGAAATGGTACGAGCAGTACTTC. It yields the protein CASSDIRGKWYEQYF.

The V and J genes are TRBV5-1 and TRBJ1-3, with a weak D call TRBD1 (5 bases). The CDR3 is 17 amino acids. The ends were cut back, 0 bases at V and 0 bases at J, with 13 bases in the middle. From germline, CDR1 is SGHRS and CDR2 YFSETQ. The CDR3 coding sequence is TGCGCCAGCAGCTTGGGTGTGGTAGGGGCCTCTGGAAACACCATATATTTT. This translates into CASSLGVVGASGNTIYF.

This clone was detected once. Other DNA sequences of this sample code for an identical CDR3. CDR3 nucleotides: TGTGCCAGTAGTATAGGGACAGGGGGCACTGAAGCTTTCTTT. The encoded protein is CASSIGTGGTEAFF. V is TRBV19 and J is TRBJ1-1, with TRBD1 matching over 10 bases. This CDR3 is built from 14 residues. V lost 1 base to trimming and J lost 4 bases; unmatched junction nucleotides: 0. Germline-derived CDR1 and CDR2 are LNHDA and SQIVND (reference sequence).

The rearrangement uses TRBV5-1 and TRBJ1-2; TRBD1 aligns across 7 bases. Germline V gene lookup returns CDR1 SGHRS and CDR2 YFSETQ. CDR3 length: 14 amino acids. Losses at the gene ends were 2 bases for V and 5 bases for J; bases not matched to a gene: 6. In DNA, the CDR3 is TGCGCCAGCAGCTTTCGACAGGGCAAATATGGCTACACCTTC. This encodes CASSFRQGKYGYTF.

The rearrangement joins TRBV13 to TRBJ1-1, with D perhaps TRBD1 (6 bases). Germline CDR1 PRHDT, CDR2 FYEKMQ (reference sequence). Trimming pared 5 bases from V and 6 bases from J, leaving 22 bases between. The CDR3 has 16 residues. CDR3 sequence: CASSPMTGLRSAEAFF. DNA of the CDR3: TGTGCCAGCAGCCCGATGACAGGTCTGAGGAGCGCTGAAGCTTTCTTT.

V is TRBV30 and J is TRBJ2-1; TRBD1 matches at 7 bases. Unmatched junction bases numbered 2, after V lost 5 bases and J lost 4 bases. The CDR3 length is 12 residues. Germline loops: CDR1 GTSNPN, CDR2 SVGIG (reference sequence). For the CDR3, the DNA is TGTGCCTGGTGGGACAGTTACAATGAGCAGTTCTTC. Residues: CAWWDSYNEQFF. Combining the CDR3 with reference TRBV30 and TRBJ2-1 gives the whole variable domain SQTIHQWPATLVQPVGSPLSLECTVEGTSNPNLYWYRQAAGRGLQLLFYSVGIGQISSEVPQNLSASRPQDRQFILSSKKLLLSDSGFYLCAWWDSYNEQFFGPGTRLTVL.

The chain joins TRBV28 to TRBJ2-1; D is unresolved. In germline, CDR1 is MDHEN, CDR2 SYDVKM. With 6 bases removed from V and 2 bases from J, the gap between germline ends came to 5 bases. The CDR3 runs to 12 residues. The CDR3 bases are TGTGCCAGCAGCCTTACCTACAATGAGCAGTTCTTC. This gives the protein CASSLTYNEQFF.

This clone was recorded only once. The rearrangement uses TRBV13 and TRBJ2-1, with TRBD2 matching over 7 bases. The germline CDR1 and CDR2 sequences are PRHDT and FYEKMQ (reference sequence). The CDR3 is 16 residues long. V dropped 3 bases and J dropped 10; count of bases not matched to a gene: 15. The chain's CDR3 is CASSFYGSREGLEQFF. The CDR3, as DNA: TGTGCCAGCAGCTTCTACGGGAGTAGGGAGGGTCTGGAGCAGTTCTTC.

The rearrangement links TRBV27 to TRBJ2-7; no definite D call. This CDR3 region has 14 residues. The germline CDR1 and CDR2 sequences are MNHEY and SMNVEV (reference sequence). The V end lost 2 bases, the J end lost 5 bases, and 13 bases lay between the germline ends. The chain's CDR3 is CASSLGQNLNEQYF. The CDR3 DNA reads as TGTGCCAGCAGTTTAGGGCAGAATCTTAACGAGCAGTACTTC.

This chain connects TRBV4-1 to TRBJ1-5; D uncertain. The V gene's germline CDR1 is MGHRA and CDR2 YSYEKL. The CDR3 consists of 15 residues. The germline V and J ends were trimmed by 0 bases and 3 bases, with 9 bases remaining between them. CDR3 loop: CASSQDSTDNQPQHF. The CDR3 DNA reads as TGCGCCAGCAGCCAAGATTCGACTGACAATCAGCCCCAGCATTTT.

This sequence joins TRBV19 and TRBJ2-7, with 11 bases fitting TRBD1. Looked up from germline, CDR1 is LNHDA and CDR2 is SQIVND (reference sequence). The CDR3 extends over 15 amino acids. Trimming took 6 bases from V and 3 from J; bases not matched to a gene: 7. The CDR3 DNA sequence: TGTGCCAGTAGGGGAGAGGGACAGGGGGACTACGAGCAGTACTTC. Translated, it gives CASRGEGQGDYEQYF.

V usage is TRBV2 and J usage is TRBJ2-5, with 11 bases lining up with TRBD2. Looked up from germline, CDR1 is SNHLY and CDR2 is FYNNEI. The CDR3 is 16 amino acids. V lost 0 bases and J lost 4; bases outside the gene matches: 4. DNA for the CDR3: TGTGCCAGCAGTGAAGCTCTAGCGGGGGGAAGAGAGACCCAGTACTTC. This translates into CASSEALAGGRETQYF.

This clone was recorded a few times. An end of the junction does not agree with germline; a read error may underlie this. CDR3 coding DNA: TGTGCCAGCAGCTCCTGGGGCAAGTTTAATCCAGGGCCGAATTTT. Protein: CASSSWGKFNPGPNF. The chain uses TRBV5-6 and TRBJ1-3; D possibly corresponds to TRBD1 (5 bases). This CDR3 is 15 amino acids long. In germline, CDR1 is SGHDT, CDR2 YYEEEE.

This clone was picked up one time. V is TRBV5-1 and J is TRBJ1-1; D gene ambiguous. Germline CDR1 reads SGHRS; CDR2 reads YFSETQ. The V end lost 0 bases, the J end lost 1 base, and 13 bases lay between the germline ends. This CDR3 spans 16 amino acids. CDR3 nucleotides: TGCGCCAGCAGCTTGGCCCCCCAGCGGGGGAACACTGAAGCTTTCTTT. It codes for CASSLAPQRGNTEAFF.

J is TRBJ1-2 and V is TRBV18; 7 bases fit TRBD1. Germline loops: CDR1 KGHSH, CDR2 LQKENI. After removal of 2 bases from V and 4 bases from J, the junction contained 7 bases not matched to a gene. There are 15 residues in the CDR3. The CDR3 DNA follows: TGTGCCAGCTCACCAAGACAGGGTCGTATCTATGGCTACACCTTC. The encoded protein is CASSPRQGRIYGYTF.

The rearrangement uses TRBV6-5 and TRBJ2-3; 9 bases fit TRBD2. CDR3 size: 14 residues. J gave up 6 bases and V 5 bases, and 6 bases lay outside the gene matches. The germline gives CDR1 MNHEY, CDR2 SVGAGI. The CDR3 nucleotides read TGTGCCAGCAGTGTAGCGGGAGATCTGGATACGCAGTATTTT. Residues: CASSVAGDLDTQYF.

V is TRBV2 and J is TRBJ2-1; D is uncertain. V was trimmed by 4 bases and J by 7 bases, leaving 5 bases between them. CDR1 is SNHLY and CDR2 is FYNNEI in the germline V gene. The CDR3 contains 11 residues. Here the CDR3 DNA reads TGTGCCAGCAGTGCCCCAAATGAGCAGTTCTTC. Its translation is CASSAPNEQFF.

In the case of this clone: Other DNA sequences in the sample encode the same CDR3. CDR3 DNA: TGTGCCTGGAGTGTATCGGGGGGCACAGATACGCAGTATTTT. Translated, it gives CAWSVSGGTDTQYF. The chain couples TRBV30 to TRBJ2-3, with D tentatively TRBD2 (6 bases). Trimming removed 0 bases at V and 1 base at J, with 8 bases between. This CDR3 has 14 residues. The V gene's germline CDR1 is GTSNPN and CDR2 SVGIG (reference sequence).

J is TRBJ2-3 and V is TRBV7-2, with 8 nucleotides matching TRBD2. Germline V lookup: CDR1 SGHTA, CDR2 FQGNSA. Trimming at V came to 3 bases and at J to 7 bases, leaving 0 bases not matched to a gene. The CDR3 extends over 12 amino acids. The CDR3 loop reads CASSFSGNTQYF. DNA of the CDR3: TGTGCCAGCAGCTTTAGCGGGAATACGCAGTATTTT.

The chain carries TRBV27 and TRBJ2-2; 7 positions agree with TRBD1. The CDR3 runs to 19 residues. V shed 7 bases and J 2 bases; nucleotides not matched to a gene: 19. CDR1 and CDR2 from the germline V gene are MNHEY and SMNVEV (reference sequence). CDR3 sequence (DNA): TGTGCCAGCACCACCGGGACAGAACATCTTCGGGCAAACACCGGGGAGCTGTTTTTT. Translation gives CASTTGTEHLRANTGELFF.

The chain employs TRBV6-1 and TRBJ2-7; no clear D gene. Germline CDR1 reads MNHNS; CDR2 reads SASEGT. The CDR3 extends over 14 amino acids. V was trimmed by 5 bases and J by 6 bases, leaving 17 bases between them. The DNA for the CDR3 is TGTGCCAGCAGTTCAGTCCGTAACGCGGCCGAGCAGTACTTC. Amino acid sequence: CASSSVRNAAEQYF.

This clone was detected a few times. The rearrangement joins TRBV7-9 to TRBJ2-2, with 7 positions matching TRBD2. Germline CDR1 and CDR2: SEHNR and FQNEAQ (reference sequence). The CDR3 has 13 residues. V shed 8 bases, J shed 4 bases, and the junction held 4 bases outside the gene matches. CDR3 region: CASRRLATGELFF. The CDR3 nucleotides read TGTGCCAGCCGTAGACTAGCCACCGGGGAGCTGTTTTTT.

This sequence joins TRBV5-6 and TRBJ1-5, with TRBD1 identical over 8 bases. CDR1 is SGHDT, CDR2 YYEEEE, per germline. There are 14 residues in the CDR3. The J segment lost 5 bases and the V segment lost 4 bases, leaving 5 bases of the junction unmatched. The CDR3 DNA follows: TGTGCCAGCAGCCTAGGACAGGGAGATCAGCCCCAGCATTTT. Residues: CASSLGQGDQPQHF.

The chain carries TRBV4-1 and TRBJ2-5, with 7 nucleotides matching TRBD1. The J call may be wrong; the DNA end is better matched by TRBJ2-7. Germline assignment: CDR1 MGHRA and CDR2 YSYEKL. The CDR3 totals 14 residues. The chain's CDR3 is CASSHPGQHYEQYF. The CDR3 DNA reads TGCGCCAGCAGCCACCCGGGACAGCACTACGAGCAGTACTTC.

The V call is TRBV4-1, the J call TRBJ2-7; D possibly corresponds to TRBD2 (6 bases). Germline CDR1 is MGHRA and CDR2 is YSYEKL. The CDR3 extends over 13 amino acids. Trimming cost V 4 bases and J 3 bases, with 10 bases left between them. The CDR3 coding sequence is TGCGCCAGCAGCCGGGCTAGCGACTACGAGCAGTACTTC. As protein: CASSRASDYEQYF.